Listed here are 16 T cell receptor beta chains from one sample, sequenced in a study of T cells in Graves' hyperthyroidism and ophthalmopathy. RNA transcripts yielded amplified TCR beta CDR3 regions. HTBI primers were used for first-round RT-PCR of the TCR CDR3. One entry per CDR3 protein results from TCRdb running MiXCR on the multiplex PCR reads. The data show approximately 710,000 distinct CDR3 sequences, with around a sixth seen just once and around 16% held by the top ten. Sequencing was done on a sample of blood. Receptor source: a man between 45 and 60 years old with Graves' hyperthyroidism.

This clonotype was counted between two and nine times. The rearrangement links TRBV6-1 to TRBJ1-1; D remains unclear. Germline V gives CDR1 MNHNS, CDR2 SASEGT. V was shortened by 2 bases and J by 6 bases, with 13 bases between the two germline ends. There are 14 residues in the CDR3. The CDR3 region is CASSEFQVVSEAFF. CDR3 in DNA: TGTGCCAGCAGTGAATTCCAGGTGGTCTCTGAAGCTTTCTTT.

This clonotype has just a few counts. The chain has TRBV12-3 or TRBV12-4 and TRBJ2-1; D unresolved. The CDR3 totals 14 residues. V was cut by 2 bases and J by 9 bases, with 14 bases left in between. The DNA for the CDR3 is TGTGCCAGCAGTTTATTTAGGGATTCGGTTGAGCAGTTCTTC. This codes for CASSLFRDSVEQFF.

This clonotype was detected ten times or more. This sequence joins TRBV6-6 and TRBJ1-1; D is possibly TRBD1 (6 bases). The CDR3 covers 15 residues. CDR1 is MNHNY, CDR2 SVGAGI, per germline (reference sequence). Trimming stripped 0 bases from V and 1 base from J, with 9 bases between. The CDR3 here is CASSYSSRGNTEAFF. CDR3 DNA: TGTGCCAGCAGTTACTCGTCCAGGGGGAACACTGAAGCTTTCTTT.

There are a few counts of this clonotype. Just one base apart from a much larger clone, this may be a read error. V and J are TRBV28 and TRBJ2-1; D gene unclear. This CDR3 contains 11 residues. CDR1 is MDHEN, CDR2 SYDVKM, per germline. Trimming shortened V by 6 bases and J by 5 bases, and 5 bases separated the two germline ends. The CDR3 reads CASRVNNEQFF. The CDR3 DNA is TGTGCCAGCAGAGTAAACAATGAGCAGTTCTTC. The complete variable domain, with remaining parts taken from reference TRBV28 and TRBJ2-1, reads DVKVTQSSRYLVKRTGEKVFLECVQDMDHENMFWYRQDPGLGLRLIYFSYDVKMKEKGDIPEGYSVSREKKERFSLILESASTNQTSMYLCASRVNNEQFFGPGTRLTVL.

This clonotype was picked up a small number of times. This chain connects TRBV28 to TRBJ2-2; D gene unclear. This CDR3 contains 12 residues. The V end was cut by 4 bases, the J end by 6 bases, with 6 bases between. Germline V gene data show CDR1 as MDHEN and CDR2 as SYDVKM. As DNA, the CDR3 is TGTGCCAGCAGTTCAGATCCCGGGGAGCTGTTTTTT. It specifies CASSSDPGELFF.

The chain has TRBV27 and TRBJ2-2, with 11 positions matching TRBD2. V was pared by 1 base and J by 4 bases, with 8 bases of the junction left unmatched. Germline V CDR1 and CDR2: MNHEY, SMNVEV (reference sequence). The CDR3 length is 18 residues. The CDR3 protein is CASSLLVPTSGSTGELFF. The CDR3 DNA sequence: TGTGCCAGCAGTTTATTGGTACCCACTAGCGGGAGCACCGGGGAGCTGTTTTTT.

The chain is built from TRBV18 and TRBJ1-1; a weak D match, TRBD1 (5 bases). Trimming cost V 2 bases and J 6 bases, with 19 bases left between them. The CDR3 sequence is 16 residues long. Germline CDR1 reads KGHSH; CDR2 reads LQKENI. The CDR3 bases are TGTGCCAGCTCACCAAAGGACACCGGTCGGTTGTCTGAAGCTTTCTTT. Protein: CASSPKDTGRLSEAFF.

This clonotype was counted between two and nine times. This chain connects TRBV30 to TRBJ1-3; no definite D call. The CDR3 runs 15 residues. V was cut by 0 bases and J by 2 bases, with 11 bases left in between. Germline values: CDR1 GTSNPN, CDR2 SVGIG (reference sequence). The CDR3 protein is CAWSVGYLPGNTIYF. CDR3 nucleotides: TGTGCCTGGAGTGTGGGGTATCTGCCTGGAAACACCATATATTTT.

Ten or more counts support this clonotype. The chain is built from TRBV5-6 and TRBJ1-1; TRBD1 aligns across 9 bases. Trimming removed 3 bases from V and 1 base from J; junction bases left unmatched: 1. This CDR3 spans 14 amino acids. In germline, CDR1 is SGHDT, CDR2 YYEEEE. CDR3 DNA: TGTGCCAGCAGCTGGGACAGGGCGAACACTGAAGCTTTCTTT. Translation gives CASSWDRANTEAFF.

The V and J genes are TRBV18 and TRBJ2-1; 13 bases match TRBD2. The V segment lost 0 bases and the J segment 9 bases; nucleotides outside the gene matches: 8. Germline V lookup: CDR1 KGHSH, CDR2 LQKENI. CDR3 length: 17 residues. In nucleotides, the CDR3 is TGTGCCAGCTCACCACCGCGGACTAGCGGGAGAGGGGGTGAGCAGTTCTTC. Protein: CASSPPRTSGRGGEQFF.

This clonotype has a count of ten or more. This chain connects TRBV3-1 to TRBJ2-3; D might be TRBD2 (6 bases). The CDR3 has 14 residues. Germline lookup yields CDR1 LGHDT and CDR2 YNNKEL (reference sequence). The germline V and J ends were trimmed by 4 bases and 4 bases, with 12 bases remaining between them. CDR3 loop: CASSPFGGADTQYF. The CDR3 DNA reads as TGTGCCAGCAGCCCCTTCGGAGGGGCAGATACGCAGTATTTT.

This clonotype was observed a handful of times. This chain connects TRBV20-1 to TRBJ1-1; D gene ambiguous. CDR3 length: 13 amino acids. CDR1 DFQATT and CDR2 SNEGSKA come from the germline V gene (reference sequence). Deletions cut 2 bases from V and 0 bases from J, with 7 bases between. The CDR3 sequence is CSARRSVNTEAFF. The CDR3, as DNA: TGCAGTGCTAGAAGGAGTGTGAACACTGAAGCTTTCTTT.

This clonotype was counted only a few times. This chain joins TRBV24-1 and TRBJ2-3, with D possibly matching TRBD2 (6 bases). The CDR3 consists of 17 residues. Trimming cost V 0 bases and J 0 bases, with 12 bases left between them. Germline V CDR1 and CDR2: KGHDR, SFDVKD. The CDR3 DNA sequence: TGTGCCACCAGTGATTTGGGGCGGGATACTAGCACAGATACGCAGTATTTT. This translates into CATSDLGRDTSTDTQYF.

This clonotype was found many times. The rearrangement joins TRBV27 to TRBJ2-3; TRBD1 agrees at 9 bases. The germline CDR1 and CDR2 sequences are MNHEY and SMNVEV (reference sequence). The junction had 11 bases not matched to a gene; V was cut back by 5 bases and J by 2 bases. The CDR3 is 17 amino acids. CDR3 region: CASSGSRRQGVTDTQYF. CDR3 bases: TGTGCCAGCAGTGGCAGTAGGAGACAGGGGGTCACAGATACGCAGTATTTT.

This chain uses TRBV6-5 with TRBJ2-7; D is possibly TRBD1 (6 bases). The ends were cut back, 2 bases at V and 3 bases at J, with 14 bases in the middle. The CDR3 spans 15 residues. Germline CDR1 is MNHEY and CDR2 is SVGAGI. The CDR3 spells CASSYVSGQNYEQYF. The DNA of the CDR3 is TGTGCCAGCAGTTACGTTTCGGGACAAAACTACGAGCAGTACTTC.

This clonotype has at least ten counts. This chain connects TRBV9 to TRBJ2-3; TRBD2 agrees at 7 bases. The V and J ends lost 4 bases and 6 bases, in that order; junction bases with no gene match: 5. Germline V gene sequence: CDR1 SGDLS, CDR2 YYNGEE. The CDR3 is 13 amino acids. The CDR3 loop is CASSLRLADTQYF. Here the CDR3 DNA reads TGTGCCAGCAGCCTGAGACTAGCCGATACGCAGTATTTT. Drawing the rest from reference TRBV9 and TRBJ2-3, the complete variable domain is DSGVTQTPKHLITATGQRVTLRCSPRSGDLSVYWYQQSLDQGLQFLIQYYNGEERAKGNILERFSAQQFPDLHSELNLSSLELGDSALYFCASSLRLADTQYFGPGTRLTVL.